This TCR beta chain was profiled in a study of T cell responses to AZD1222 COVID-19 vaccine. As for the study in general: Pooled samples include second doses given at about 4 or 12 weeks. Notes on the study in general: Vaccine-associated CD4 TCRs ranged over spike, dominating at 160-218 and 743-854. Repertoire sampling was restricted to post-peak T cell response timepoints. The study identified only five to seven AZD1222 recipients as seropositive at baseline.

Concerning this clone itself: Its cognate antigen is unknown.

Germline lookup yields CDR1 MDHEN and CDR2 SYDVKM. The CDR3 consists of 14 residues. V lost 4 bases and J lost 4; bases outside the gene matches: 6. Assay used: immunoSEQ multiplex PCR; TCRdb lists only in-frame clones, some missing. The repertoire holds over 150,000 clones, with approximately 92% as singletons. The sequencing here drew on peripheral blood, taken on day 0 of AZD1222 vaccination. This chain joins TRBV28 and TRBJ1-1; TRBD1 agrees at 7 bases. The sequence derives from an adult in good health. CDR3 sequence reads: CASSSPTGSTEAFF. The CDR3 DNA follows: TGTGCCAGCAGTTCCCCGACAGGGTCCACTGAAGCTTTCTTT.